Shown below are 28 T cell receptor beta chains from a single sample sequenced in a study of neurological immune-mediated disorders. From the 5' RACE reads, TCRdb called clonotypes with MiXCR, one entry per CDR3 protein. The sample lists 45,000 or so distinct CDR3 sequences; 3% were seen once. What was sequenced was PBMCs. Every receptor here comes from a woman between 50 and 59 years old with multiple sclerosis.

This clonotype has at least ten counts. The chain employs TRBV7-2 and TRBJ2-5, with 7 nucleotides matching TRBD1. V trimming: 1 base; J trimming: 5 bases; junction bases outside the gene matches: 7. CDR1 SGHTA and CDR2 FQGNSA come from the germline V gene. This CDR3 has 15 amino acids. CDR3 bases: TGTGCCAGCAGCTTAGAGGGGACAGATACCGAGACCCAGTACTTC. It codes for CASSLEGTDTETQYF.

This clonotype has a count of ten or more. The chain uses TRBV7-9 and TRBJ1-3, with TRBD1 as a possible D gene (5 bases). CDR1 is SEHNR and CDR2 is FQNEAQ in the germline V gene (reference sequence). The CDR3 has 14 residues. V lost 8 bases to trimming and J lost 0 bases, with 11 bases between them. The CDR3 bases are TGTGCCAGCTCCCGACAGAGCTCTGGAAACACCATATATTTT. As protein: CASSRQSSGNTIYF.

This clonotype has at least ten counts. The chain couples TRBV25-1 to TRBJ1-6; TRBD1 aligns across 8 bases. The germline CDR1 and CDR2 sequences are MGHDK and SYGVNS. The ends lost 6 bases at V and 5 bases at J; junction bases unmatched: 3. The CDR3 has 14 amino acids. The CDR3 DNA reads as TGTGCCAGCAGACAGACAGGGGATAATTCACCCCTCCACTTT. Translated: CASRQTGDNSPLHF.

To note about this clonotype: The conserved closing phenylalanine or tryptophan is absent in this CDR3, likely reflecting a read error. The chain recombines TRBV10-3 with TRBJ1-1, with D possibly TRBD1 on 6 matching bases. The CDR3 is made up of 16 amino acids. Germline lookup yields CDR1 ENHRY and CDR2 SYGVKD. The V and J ends lost 4 bases and 0 bases respectively, with 15 bases between them. CDR3 coding DNA: TGTGCCATCAGTGGGGGGGCAACCAACATGAACACTGAAGCTTTCAAT. It encodes CAISGGATNMNTEAFN.

Ten or more counts support this clonotype. The CDR3 coding sequence is TGCAGTGCTGCCCACAGGGGCAAGAACACCGGGGAGCTGTTTTTT. Translated: CSAAHRGKNTGELFF. The chain carries TRBV20-1 and TRBJ2-2, with 7 bases matching TRBD1. The CDR3 has 15 amino acids. With 5 bases clipped from V and 1 base from J, the junction kept 7 bases outside the gene matches. CDR1 and CDR2 from the germline V gene are DFQATT and SNEGSKA (reference sequence).

Many counts were recorded for this clonotype. The rearrangement uses TRBV5-1 and TRBJ2-2; no clear D. CDR3 size: 15 residues. The V gene lost 1 base and the J gene lost 2 bases, with 9 bases spanning the gap. In germline, CDR1 is SGHRS, CDR2 YFSETQ. Written as DNA, the CDR3 is TGCGCCAGCAGCTTGATCCGAGATAACACCGGGGAGCTGTTTTTT. This encodes CASSLIRDNTGELFF.

This clonotype was detected many times. This sequence joins TRBV20-1 and TRBJ2-3; D unclear. The germline CDR1 and CDR2 sequences are DFQATT and SNEGSKA (reference sequence). This CDR3 region has 14 residues. V was cut by 1 base and J by 1 base, with 9 bases left in between. CDR3 residues: CSARVTLGTDTQYF. CDR3 sequence (DNA): TGCAGTGCTAGAGTGACTCTTGGCACAGATACGCAGTATTTT.

This clonotype was seen repeatedly, ten times or more. The J gene is TRBJ2-5, the V gene TRBV7-8; possible D gene TRBD2, 6 bases. CDR1 SGHVS and CDR2 FQNEAQ come from the germline V gene. Trimming cost V 3 bases and J 1 base, with 9 bases left between them. The CDR3 runs to 14 residues. CDR3 loop: CASSFGGPQETQYF. In DNA, the CDR3 is TGTGCCAGCAGCTTCGGAGGGCCCCAAGAGACCCAGTACTTC.

This clonotype was seen many times. The CDR3 DNA reads TGTGCCAGCAGTTACTCGTACGCGCAGGATATGAACACTGAAGCTTTCTTT. The encoded protein is CASSYSYAQDMNTEAFF. The V call is TRBV6-5, the J call TRBJ1-1, with unresolved D. The V gene lost 0 bases and the J gene lost 0 bases, with 14 bases spanning the gap. Germline V CDR1 and CDR2: MNHEY, SVGAGI. CDR3 length equals 17 residues.

This clonotype came up many times. The chain is built from TRBV4-1 and TRBJ1-2, with D possibly being TRBD1 (5 bases). CDR3 length: 16 residues. CDR1 is MGHRA, CDR2 YSYEKL, per germline. V lost 1 base to trimming and J lost 3 bases, with 15 bases between them. CDR3 residues: CASSQVLRGLDYGYTF. CDR3 nucleotides: TGCGCCAGCAGCCAAGTTTTAAGGGGATTAGACTATGGCTACACCTTC.

At least ten counts were recorded for this clonotype. V is TRBV5-8 and J is TRBJ1-3; maybe TRBD1 (6 bases). The V gene lost 3 bases and the J gene lost 0 bases, with 10 bases spanning the gap. The germline V gene has CDR1 SGHTS and CDR2 YDEGEE. CDR3 length: 15 residues. CDR3 residues: CASSSGTLSGNTIYF. The CDR3, as DNA: TGTGCCAGCAGCTCCGGGACACTCTCTGGAAACACCATATATTTT.

This clonotype has at least ten counts. The rearrangement links TRBV10-3 to TRBJ2-7, with 8 nucleotides matching TRBD1. CDR1 is ENHRY and CDR2 is SYGVKD in the germline V gene. CDR3 length: 15 residues. The J segment lost 4 bases and the V segment lost 0 bases, leaving 5 bases of the junction unmatched. The CDR3 protein is CAISESWTGRYEQYF. The CDR3 coding sequence is TGTGCCATCAGTGAGTCCTGGACAGGGCGGTACGAGCAGTACTTC.

Ten or more counts support this clonotype. This chain uses TRBV7-2 with TRBJ1-2; D not resolved. This CDR3 contains 13 residues. The germline V gene encodes CDR1 SGHTA and CDR2 FQGNSA. V lost 1 base and J lost 7, with 10 bases in between. DNA for the CDR3: TGTGCCAGCAGCTTAGGGGTGATGGGTGGCTACACCTTC. It yields the protein CASSLGVMGGYTF.

This clonotype was detected ten times or more. The J gene is TRBJ2-2, the V gene TRBV15, with 12 positions matching TRBD1. This CDR3 spans 17 amino acids. Trimming at V came to 2 bases and at J to 4 bases, leaving 5 bases not matched to a gene. Germline values: CDR1 LNHNV, CDR2 YYDKDF (reference sequence). This CDR3 reads CATSRPGQGAGTGELFF. DNA of the CDR3: TGTGCCACCAGCAGACCGGGACAGGGGGCAGGCACCGGGGAGCTGTTTTTT. Looking up the rest from reference TRBV15 and TRBJ2-2 gives the full variable domain: DAMVIQNPRYQVTQFGKPVTLSCSQTLNHNVMYWYQQKSSQAPKLLFHYYDKDFNNEADTPDNFQSRRPNTSFCFLDIRSPGLGDTAMYLCATSRPGQGAGTGELFFGEGSRLTVL.

This clonotype occurred many times. The chain is built from TRBV5-1 and TRBJ2-1; D is possibly TRBD2 (7 bases). The CDR3 runs 14 residues. V was shortened by 0 bases and J by 14 bases, with 18 bases between the two germline ends. CDR1 is SGHRS and CDR2 is YFSETQ in the germline V gene. The CDR3 DNA is TGCGCCAGCAGCTTGGAACTAGCGAGGGGGGGGGAGTTCTTC. Amino acid sequence: CASSLELARGGEFF.

This clonotype was recorded many times. The genes are TRBV5-1 and TRBJ2-5; 8 bases map to TRBD2. This CDR3 is built from 15 residues. Germline CDR1 SGHRS, CDR2 YFSETQ. The V and J ends lost 4 bases and 5 bases, in that order; junction bases with no gene match: 10. CDR3 sequence reads: CASSPVAGGGETQYF. The CDR3 DNA reads TGCGCCAGCAGCCCCGTCGCGGGGGGAGGGGAGACCCAGTACTTC.

In this sample, this clonotype turned up many times. The chain combines TRBV29-1 with TRBJ2-1; no firm D call. V gave up 4 bases and J gave up 10 bases, with 14 bases separating them. Germline V gene sequence: CDR1 SQVTM, CDR2 ANQGSEA. The CDR3 loop spans 12 amino acids. The CDR3: CSVGLSEDEQFF. Here the CDR3 DNA reads TGCAGCGTTGGTCTGAGTGAAGACGAGCAGTTCTTC.

Ten or more counts support this clonotype. The chain joins TRBV28 to TRBJ2-1, with 8 bases fitting TRBD1. The V gene end was trimmed by 4 bases and the J gene end by 4 bases; junction bases not matched to a gene: 12. The CDR3 runs to 17 residues. Germline-derived CDR1 and CDR2 are MDHEN and SYDVKM. The CDR3 region is CASSYGLRDRRYNEQFF. The DNA of the CDR3 is TGTGCCAGCAGTTATGGTCTGCGGGACAGGAGATACAATGAGCAGTTCTTC. The full variable domain, with the rest looked up from reference TRBV28 and TRBJ2-1, is DVKVTQSSRYLVKRTGEKVFLECVQDMDHENMFWYRQDPGLGLRLIYFSYDVKMKEKGDIPEGYSVSREKKERFSLILESASTNQTSMYLCASSYGLRDRRYNEQFFGPGTRLTVL.

This clonotype was recorded many times. CDR3 sequence (DNA): TGTGCCAGCAGTTTGGGGGGATTTAGGAACACTGAAGCTTTCTTT. Amino acid sequence: CASSLGGFRNTEAFF. V usage is TRBV12-3 or TRBV12-4 and J usage is TRBJ1-1, with D perhaps matching TRBD1 (5 bases). Trimming took 3 bases from V and 1 from J, leaving 12 bases between them. This CDR3 contains 15 residues.

This clonotype appeared many times. The rearrangement uses TRBV5-1 and TRBJ2-5, with 9 bases identical to TRBD2. Germline-derived CDR1 and CDR2 are SGHRS and YFSETQ. V shed 3 bases, J shed 1 base, and the junction held 1 base outside the gene matches. The CDR3 has 14 amino acids. The CDR3 reads CASSSSGAQETQYF. As DNA, the CDR3 is TGCGCCAGCAGCTCTAGCGGGGCCCAAGAGACCCAGTACTTC.

This clonotype occurred many times. This chain connects TRBV5-1 to TRBJ2-1; D may be TRBD1 (5 bases). Germline V gives CDR1 SGHRS, CDR2 YFSETQ. The CDR3 sequence is 12 residues long. V gave up 3 bases and J gave up 16 bases, with 17 bases separating them. This chain's CDR3 is CASSSGHRGGFF. The CDR3 bases are TGCGCCAGCAGCTCAGGACATCGAGGTGGCTTCTTC. Full variable domain (rest looked up from reference TRBV5-1 and TRBJ2-1): KAGVTQTPRYLIKTRGQQVTLSCSPISGHRSVSWYQQTPGQGLQFLFEYFSETQRNKGNFPGRFSGRQFSNSRSEMNVSTLELGDSALYLCASSSGHRGGFFGPGTRLTVL.

In this sample, this clonotype turned up many times. The chain recombines TRBV5-1 with TRBJ2-2; maybe TRBD1 (6 bases). The CDR3 is 15 residues long. V lost 4 bases to trimming and J lost 6 bases, with 16 bases between them. Germline assignment: CDR1 SGHRS and CDR2 YFSETQ. CDR3 sequence (DNA): TGCGCCAGCAGCCTGGACAGCGGTCTTCCCGGGGAGCTGTTTTTT. Translation: CASSLDSGLPGELFF.

This clonotype occurred many times. V and J are TRBV7-2 and TRBJ2-1, with 9 nucleotides matching TRBD2. This CDR3 is built from 14 residues. Losses at the gene ends were 3 bases for V and 9 bases for J; bases not matched to a gene: 6. Germline V CDR1 and CDR2: SGHTA, FQGNSA. This CDR3 reads CASSFRGGDFEQFF. Written as DNA, the CDR3 is TGTGCCAGCAGCTTTCGCGGGGGGGACTTTGAGCAGTTCTTC.

This clonotype was detected many times. This rearrangement joins TRBV7-2 to TRBJ1-6; TRBD1 agrees at 9 bases. This CDR3 region has 14 residues. The V and J ends lost 2 bases and 10 bases, in that order; junction bases with no gene match: 3. Germline V lookup: CDR1 SGHTA, CDR2 FQGNSA. CDR3 region: CASSLRQGESPLHF. CDR3 DNA sequence: TGTGCCAGCAGCTTAAGACAGGGGGAGTCACCCCTCCACTTT.

The CDR3 reads CASRLTGWGNTIYF. Here the CDR3 DNA reads TGTGCCAGCAGACTGACAGGGTGGGGAAACACCATATATTTT. The V call is TRBV28, the J call TRBJ1-3; 7 nucleotides line up with TRBD1. The CDR3 sequence is 14 residues long. Germline V lookup: CDR1 MDHEN, CDR2 SYDVKM. Losses at the gene ends were 6 bases for V and 4 bases for J; bases not matched to a gene: 6.

This clonotype has ten or more counts. The V and J genes are TRBV30 and TRBJ2-7; D ambiguous. Looked up from germline, CDR1 is GTSNPN and CDR2 is SVGIG (reference sequence). Trimming took off 3 bases at V and 2 bases at J, with 11 bases between the two ends. This CDR3 contains 13 residues. As DNA, the CDR3 is TGTGCCTGGAGCGCCTTTGGTCCCTACGAGCAGTACTTC. It yields the protein CAWSAFGPYEQYF.

This clonotype was counted at least ten times. CDR3 in amino acids: CASSLDGPNEKLFF. DNA of the CDR3: TGCGCCAGCAGCTTAGATGGGCCGAATGAAAAACTGTTTTTT. V usage is TRBV5-1 and J usage is TRBJ1-4; D is ambiguous. From germline, CDR1 is SGHRS and CDR2 YFSETQ. V lost 2 bases and J lost 5, with 10 bases in between. The CDR3 extends over 14 amino acids.

This clonotype was found many times. This chain joins TRBV5-1 and TRBJ1-1, with D possibly being TRBD1 (5 bases). The CDR3 has 15 residues. CDR1 is SGHRS and CDR2 is YFSETQ in the germline V gene. The V gene lost 0 bases and the J gene lost 1 base, with 10 bases spanning the gap. The CDR3 DNA reads as TGCGCCAGCAGCTTGGGCCCTGGACAGAACACTGAAGCTTTCTTT. Translating it yields CASSLGPGQNTEAFF.